Each of the 5 T cell receptor beta chains below was sequenced from the same sample in a study of T cell clones after liver transplantation. The table came from immunoSEQ multiplex PCR; TCRdb's copy has only in-frame clones and leaves some out. Of 65,000 to 90,000 clones in the sample, under 95% were seen once. The source material was CD4+ T cells from blood, sampled before liver transplant. These receptor sequences come from a human donor who received a liver transplant.

This chain joins TRBV6-5 and TRBJ1-4; possibly TRBD1 for D (5 bases). Germline-derived CDR1 and CDR2 are MNHEY and SVGAGI. V was trimmed by 6 bases and J by 7 bases, leaving 12 bases between them. This CDR3 region has 13 residues. The CDR3 loop reads CASSRGSGEKLFF. Written as DNA, the CDR3 is TGTGCCAGCAGCCGGGGGAGTGGTGAAAAACTGTTTTTT.

This chain connects TRBV4-3 to TRBJ2-5; 7 nucleotides agree with TRBD2. V was pared by 4 bases and J by 0 bases, with 2 bases of the junction left unmatched. The CDR3 extends over 14 amino acids. Germline CDR1 is LGHNA and CDR2 is YSLEER. The CDR3 reads CASSRGTNQETQYF. In DNA, the CDR3 is TGCGCCAGCAGCCGAGGGACTAACCAAGAGACCCAGTACTTC.

The J gene is TRBJ2-1, the V gene TRBV6-5, with no clear D. Germline CDR1 is MNHEY and CDR2 is SVGAGI. V was pared by 0 bases and J by 0 bases, with 9 bases between. CDR3 length equals 16 residues. The CDR3 DNA reads TGTGCCAGCAGTTACTCGGGCGGAAGCTCCTACAATGAGCAGTTCTTC. It yields the protein CASSYSGGSSYNEQFF.

The rearrangement links TRBV4-3 to TRBJ1-5, with TRBD1 identical over 8 bases. Germline V CDR1 and CDR2: LGHNA, YSLEER. The ends lost 1 base at V and 6 bases at J; junction bases unmatched: 5. The CDR3 consists of 15 residues. The CDR3 coding sequence is TGCGCCAGCAGCCAAGCCCCAGGGGGCACTCAGCCCCAGCATTTT. Its translation is CASSQAPGGTQPQHF.

The chain has TRBV5-5 and TRBJ1-5; D is unresolved. Germline CDR1 is SGHKS and CDR2 is YYEKEE (reference sequence). The V end was cut by 2 bases, the J end by 1 base, with 10 bases between. CDR3 length equals 15 residues. The CDR3 region is CASSFGVGSNQPQHF. CDR3 DNA: TGTGCCAGCAGCTTTGGGGTAGGAAGCAATCAGCCCCAGCATTTT.